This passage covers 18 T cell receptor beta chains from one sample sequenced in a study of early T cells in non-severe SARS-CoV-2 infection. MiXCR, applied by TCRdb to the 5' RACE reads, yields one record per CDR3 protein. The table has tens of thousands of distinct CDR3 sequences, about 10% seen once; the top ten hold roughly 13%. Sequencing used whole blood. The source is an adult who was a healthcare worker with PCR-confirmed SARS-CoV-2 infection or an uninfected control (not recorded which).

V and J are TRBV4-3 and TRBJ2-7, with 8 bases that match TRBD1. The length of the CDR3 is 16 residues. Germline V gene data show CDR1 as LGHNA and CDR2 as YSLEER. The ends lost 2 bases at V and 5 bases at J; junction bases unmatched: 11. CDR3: CASSQTFAGGADEQYF. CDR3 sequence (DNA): TGCGCCAGCAGCCAAACTTTCGCAGGGGGCGCGGACGAGCAGTACTTC.

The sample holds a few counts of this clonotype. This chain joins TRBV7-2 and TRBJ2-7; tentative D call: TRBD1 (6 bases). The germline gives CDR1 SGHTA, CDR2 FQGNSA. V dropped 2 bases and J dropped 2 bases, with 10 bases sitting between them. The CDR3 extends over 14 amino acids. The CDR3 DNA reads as TGTGCCAGCAGCTTAACGACAGGACCCTACGAGCAGTACTTC. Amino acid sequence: CASSLTTGPYEQYF.

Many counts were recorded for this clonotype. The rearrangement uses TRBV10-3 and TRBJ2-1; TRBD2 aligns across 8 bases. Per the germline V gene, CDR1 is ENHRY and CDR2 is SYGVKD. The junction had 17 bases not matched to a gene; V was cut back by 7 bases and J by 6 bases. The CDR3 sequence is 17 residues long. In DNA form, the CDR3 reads TGTGCCATCAAAGGAATCCCGGGACTAGATTCAGGCAATGAGCAGTTCTTC. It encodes CAIKGIPGLDSGNEQFF.

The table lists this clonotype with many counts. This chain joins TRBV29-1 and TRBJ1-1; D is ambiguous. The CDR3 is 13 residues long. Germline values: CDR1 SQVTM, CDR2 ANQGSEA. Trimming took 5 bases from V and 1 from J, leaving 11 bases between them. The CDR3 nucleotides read TGCAGCGTTTACAACGCCTGGAACACTGAAGCTTTCTTT. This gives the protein CSVYNAWNTEAFF.

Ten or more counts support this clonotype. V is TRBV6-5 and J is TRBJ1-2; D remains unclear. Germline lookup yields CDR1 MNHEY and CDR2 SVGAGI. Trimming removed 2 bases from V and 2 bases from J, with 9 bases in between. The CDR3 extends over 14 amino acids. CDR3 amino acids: CASSYGSGNYGYTF. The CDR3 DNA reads TGTGCCAGCAGTTACGGATCGGGGAACTATGGCTACACCTTC.

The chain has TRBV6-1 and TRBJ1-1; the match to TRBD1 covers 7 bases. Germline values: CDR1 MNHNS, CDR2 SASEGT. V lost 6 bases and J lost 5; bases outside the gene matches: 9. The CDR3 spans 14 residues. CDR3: CASRDLRGRTEAFF. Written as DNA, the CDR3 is TGTGCCAGCAGAGACTTAAGGGGGCGGACTGAAGCTTTCTTT.

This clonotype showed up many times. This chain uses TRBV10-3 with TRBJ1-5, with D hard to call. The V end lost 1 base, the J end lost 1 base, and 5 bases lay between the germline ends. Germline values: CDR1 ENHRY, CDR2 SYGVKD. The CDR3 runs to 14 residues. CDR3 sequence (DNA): TGTGCCATCAGTGAGTTTAACAGCAATCAGCCCCAGCATTTT. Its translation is CAISEFNSNQPQHF.

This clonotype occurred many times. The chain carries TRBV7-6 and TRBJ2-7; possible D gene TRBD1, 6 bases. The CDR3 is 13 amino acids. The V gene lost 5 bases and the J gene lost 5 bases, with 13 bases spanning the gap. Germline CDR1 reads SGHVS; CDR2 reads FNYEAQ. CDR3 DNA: TGTGCCAGCAGCCGGGACACCGGGGACGAGCAGTACTTC. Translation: CASSRDTGDEQYF.

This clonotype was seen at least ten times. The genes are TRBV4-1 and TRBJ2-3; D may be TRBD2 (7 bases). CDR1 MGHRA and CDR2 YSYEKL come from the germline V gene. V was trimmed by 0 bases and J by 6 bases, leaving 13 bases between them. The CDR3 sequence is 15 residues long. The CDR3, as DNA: TGCGCCAGCAGCCAAGAGCCGGGGGGCCGGGATACGCAGTATTTT. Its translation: CASSQEPGGRDTQYF.

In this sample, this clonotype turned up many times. As DNA, the CDR3 is TGCAGTGCTCAGCCGGGACTAGCGGGGGGCGCCTCCTACGAGCAGTACTTC. Protein sequence: CSAQPGLAGGASYEQYF. The chain recombines TRBV20-1 with TRBJ2-7; 15 bases agree with TRBD2. The V gene end was trimmed by 5 bases and the J gene end by 0 bases; junction bases not matched to a gene: 8. The CDR3 contains 17 residues. Germline assignment: CDR1 DFQATT and CDR2 SNEGSKA (reference sequence).

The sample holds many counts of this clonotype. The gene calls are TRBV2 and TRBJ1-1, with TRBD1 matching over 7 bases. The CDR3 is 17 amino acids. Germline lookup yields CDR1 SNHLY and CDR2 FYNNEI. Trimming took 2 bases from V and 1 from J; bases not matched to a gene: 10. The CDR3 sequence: CASSEQGGNIGNTEAFF. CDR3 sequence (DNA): TGTGCCAGCAGTGAACAGGGGGGGAACATAGGGAACACTGAAGCTTTCTTT.

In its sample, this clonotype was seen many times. This chain's CDR3 is CASSTGERQPQHF. DNA of the CDR3: TGTGCCAGCAGCACAGGGGAACGTCAGCCCCAGCATTTT. The V call is TRBV12-3 or TRBV12-4, the J call TRBJ1-5; 7 bases line up with TRBD1. The CDR3 is 13 amino acids. With V trimmed by 6 bases and J by 6 bases, 5 bases remained unmatched.

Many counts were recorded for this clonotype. CDR3 region: CASSLLGGTDTQYF. The CDR3 region has the DNA TGTGCCAGCAGTCTCCTAGGGGGAACAGATACGCAGTATTTT. The rearrangement uses TRBV6-5 and TRBJ2-3, with a tentative D call TRBD1 (6 bases). Germline CDR1 MNHEY, CDR2 SVGAGI. CDR3 length: 14 residues. V was trimmed by 5 bases and J by 3 bases, leaving 12 bases between them.

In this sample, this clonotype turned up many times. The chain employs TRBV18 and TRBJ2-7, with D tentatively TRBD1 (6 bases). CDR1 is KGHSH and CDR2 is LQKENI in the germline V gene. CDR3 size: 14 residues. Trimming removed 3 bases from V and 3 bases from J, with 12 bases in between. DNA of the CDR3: TGTGCCAGCTCACCTTACGGACAGATCTACGAGCAGTACTTC. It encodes CASSPYGQIYEQYF.

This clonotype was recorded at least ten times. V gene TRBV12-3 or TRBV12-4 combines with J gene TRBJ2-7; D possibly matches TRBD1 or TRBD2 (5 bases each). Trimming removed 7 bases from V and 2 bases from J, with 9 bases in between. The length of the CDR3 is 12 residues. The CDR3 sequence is CASNGGTYEQYF. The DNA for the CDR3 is TGTGCCAGCAATGGGGGAACCTACGAGCAGTACTTC.

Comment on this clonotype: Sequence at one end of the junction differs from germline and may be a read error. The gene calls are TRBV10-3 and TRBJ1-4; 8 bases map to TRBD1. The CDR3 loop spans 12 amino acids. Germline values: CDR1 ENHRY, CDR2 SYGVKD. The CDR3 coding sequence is TGTGCCATCGGACAGGGCAATGAAAATCTGTTTTTT. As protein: CAIGQGNENLFF.

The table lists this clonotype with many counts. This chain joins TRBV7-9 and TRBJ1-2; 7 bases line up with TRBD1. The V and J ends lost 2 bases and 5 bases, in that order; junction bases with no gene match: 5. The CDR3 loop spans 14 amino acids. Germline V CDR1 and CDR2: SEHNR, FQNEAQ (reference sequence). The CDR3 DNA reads TGTGCCAGCAGCTTAATGAGGGACAGATATGGCTACACCTTC. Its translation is CASSLMRDRYGYTF.

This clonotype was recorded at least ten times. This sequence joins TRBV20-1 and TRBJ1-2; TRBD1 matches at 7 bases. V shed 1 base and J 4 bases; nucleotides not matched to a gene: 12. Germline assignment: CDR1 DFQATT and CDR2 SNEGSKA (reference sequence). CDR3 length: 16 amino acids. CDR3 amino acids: CSARGQGDRLTYGYTF. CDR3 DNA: TGCAGTGCTAGAGGTCAGGGGGATCGGCTTACCTATGGCTACACCTTC.